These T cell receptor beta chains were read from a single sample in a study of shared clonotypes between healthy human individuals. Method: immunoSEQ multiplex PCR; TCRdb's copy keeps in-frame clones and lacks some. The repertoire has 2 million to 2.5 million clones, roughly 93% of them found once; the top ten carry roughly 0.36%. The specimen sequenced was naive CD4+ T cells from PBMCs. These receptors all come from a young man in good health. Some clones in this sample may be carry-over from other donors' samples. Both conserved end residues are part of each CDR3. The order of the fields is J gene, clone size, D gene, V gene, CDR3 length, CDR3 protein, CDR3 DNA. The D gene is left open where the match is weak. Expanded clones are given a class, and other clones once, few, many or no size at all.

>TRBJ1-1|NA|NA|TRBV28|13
CASSTPLGATAFF
TGTGCCAGCAGCACCCCCCTCGGGGCGACGGCTTTCTTT
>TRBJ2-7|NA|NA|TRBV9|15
CASSVAPTTGSEQYF
TGTGCCAGCAGCGTAGCCCCCACCACAGGGTCCGAGCAGTACTTC
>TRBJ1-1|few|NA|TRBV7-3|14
CASSSLGGNTEAFF
TGTGCCAGCAGCTCCCTCGGGGGAAACACTGAAGCTTTCTTT
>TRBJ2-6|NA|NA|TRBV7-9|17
CATPSGGAVTGANVLTF
TGTGCCACCCCCAGTGGGGGCGCGGTAACTGGGGCCAACGTCCTGACTTTC
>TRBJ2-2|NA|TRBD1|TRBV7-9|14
CASTDRVWTGELFF
TGTGCCAGTACTGACAGGGTCTGGACCGGGGAGCTGTTTTTT
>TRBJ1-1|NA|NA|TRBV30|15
CAWSVLVGSRTEAFF
TGTGCCTGGAGTGTACTTGTAGGGTCTCGGACTGAAGCTTTCTTT
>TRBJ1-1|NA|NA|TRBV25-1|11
CASGRGTEAFF
TGTGCCAGCGGCAGGGGTACTGAAGCTTTCTTT
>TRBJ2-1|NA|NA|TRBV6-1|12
CASSTGWDEQFF
TGTGCCAGCAGTACAGGGTGGGATGAGCAGTTCTTC
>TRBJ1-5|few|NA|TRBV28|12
CASSSKDQPQHF
TGTGCCAGCAGTTCCAAGGATCAGCCCCAGCATTTT
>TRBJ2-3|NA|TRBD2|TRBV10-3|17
CAISGRGQGGGTDTQYF
TGTGCCATCAGTGGCCGGGGTCAGGGAGGGGGCACAGATACGCAGTATTTT
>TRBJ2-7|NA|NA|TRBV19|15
CASTTEEAGGPEQYF
TGTGCCAGTACTACGGAGGAGGCAGGGGGGCCCGAGCAGTACTTC
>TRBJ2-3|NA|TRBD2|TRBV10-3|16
CAISGQTSGITDTQYF
TGTGCCATCAGTGGACAGACTAGCGGGATCACAGATACGCAGTATTTT
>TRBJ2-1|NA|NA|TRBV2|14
CATTSERSYNEQFF
TGTGCCACCACATCGGAGCGATCCTACAATGAGCAGTTCTTC
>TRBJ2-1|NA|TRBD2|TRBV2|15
CASSDLAGGLMEQFF
TGTGCCAGCAGTGACCTAGCGGGGGGCCTTATGGAGCAGTTCTTC
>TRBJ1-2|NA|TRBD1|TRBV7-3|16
CASSLTGGQGNYGYTF
TGTGCCAGCAGCTTAACGGGAGGACAGGGGAACTATGGCTACACCTTC
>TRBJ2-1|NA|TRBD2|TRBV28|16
CASSLSSGGSYNEQFF
TGTGCCAGCAGTTTATCTAGCGGGGGCTCCTACAATGAGCAGTTCTTC
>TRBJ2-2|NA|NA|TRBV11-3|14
CASSYSFRGGELFF
TGTGCCAGCAGCTATAGCTTCCGGGGCGGGGAGCTGTTTTTT
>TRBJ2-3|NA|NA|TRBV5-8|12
CASSLVGARQYF
TGTGCCAGCAGCTTGGTGGGGGCCCGGCAGTATTTT
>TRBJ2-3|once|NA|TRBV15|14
CATRPGGATDTQYF
TGTGCCACGCGGCCTGGGGGTGCCACAGATACGCAGTATTTT
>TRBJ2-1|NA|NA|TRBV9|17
CASSVEGRGYSYNEQFF
TGTGCCAGCAGCGTAGAGGGTCGGGGATACTCCTACAATGAGCAGTTCTTC
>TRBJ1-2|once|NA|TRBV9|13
CASSAPGEWSYTF
TGTGCCAGCAGCGCCCCGGGGGAATGGAGCTACACCTTC
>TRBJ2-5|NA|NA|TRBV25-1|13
CASSRTFQETQYF
TGTGCCAGCAGCCGGACATTCCAAGAGACCCAGTACTTC